The rows below give T cell receptor beta chains drawn from one sample of a study of blood T cell repertoires in COVID-19. Sequencing used immunoSEQ multiplex PCR; TCRdb keeps in-frame clones, though not all of them. The repertoire holds approximately 200,000 clones, with about 87% as singletons. The sequencing sample was made of PBMCs or T cells enriched from blood (not recorded which). The origin of the receptors is a man younger than 45 who had recovered from COVID-19. Both conserved end residues are part of each CDR3. The order of the fields is D gene, clone size, V gene, CDR3 length, J gene, CDR3 DNA, CDR3 protein. The D gene is left open where the match is weak. Part of the rows lack a size; the others show once, few, many or a class for expanded clones.

-	once	TRBV19	15	TRBJ1-3	TGTGCCAGTAGTGCCGACGGGGACTCTGGAAACACCATATATTTT	CASSADGDSGNTIYF
TRBD1	-	TRBV27	18	TRBJ1-6	TGTGCCAGCAGTCCAATTACCGGGACAGGGGGGAATAATTCACCCCTCCACTTT	CASSPITGTGGNNSPLHF
TRBD1	-	TRBV24-1	17	TRBJ2-3	TGTGCCACCAGTGACACCACCGACAGGGGGGGTGCAGATACGCAGTATTTT	CATSDTTDRGGADTQYF
TRBD2	-	TRBV10-3	15	TRBJ2-5	TGTGCCATCAGTGATGATAGCGGGGAGAAAGAGACCCAGTACTTC	CAISDDSGEKETQYF
TRBD2	-	TRBV28	17	TRBJ2-2	TGTGCCAGCAGTTCGCCGCCGGGACTAATAAAGGGCGGGGAGCTGTTTTTT	CASSSPPGLIKGGELFF
TRBD1	once	TRBV5-5	14	TRBJ1-5	TGTGCCAGCAGCAACACAGGGGGCGGCCAGCCCCAGCATTTT	CASSNTGGGQPQHF
-	-	TRBV5-4	15	TRBJ1-4	TGTGCCAGCAGCTTGGCGCCAGTGAGAGGGGAAAAACTGTTTTTT	CASSLAPVRGEKLFF
-	-	TRBV19	12	TRBJ1-2	TGTGCCAGTAGTAATCCAGGGTATGGCTACACCTTC	CASSNPGYGYTF
-	-	TRBV28	14	TRBJ2-1	TGTGCCAGCAGTTTAGTCAACAGCTACAATGAGCAGTTCTTC	CASSLVNSYNEQFF
-	-	TRBV4-2	17	TRBJ1-6	TGTGCCAGCAGCCCCTCGCGAACAGCCAGCCGTCCTTCACCCCTCCACTTT	CASSPSRTASRPSPLHF
TRBD1	once	TRBV27	17	TRBJ2-3	TGTGCCAGCAGTAGACAGGGTTTCGTAGGTGGCACAGATACGCAGTATTTT	CASSRQGFVGGTDTQYF
TRBD2	-	TRBV11-3	16	TRBJ2-1	TGTGCCAGCAGCTTATTAGCGGGAGGGGCCTACAATGAGCAGTTCTTC	CASSLLAGGAYNEQFF
TRBD1	-	TRBV19	14	TRBJ1-1	TGTGCCAGCAACCCGGGACAGGCGAACACTGAAGCTTTCTTT	CASNPGQANTEAFF
-	-	TRBV10-2	17	TRBJ1-1	TGCGCCAGCAACCCCTCCGCGGGGTCCGGGATGAACACTGAAGCTTTCTTT	CASNPSAGSGMNTEAFF
TRBD1	-	TRBV6-5	14	TRBJ1-6	TGTGCCAGCAGACCCGGGACAGGGAGTTCACCCCTCCACTTT	CASRPGTGSSPLHF
TRBD2	-	TRBV7-6	16	TRBJ2-2	TGTGCCAGCAGCCCCCGGGGAGCGGGGGGCCCCGGGGAGCTGTTTTTT	CASSPRGAGGPGELFF
-	-	TRBV28	14	TRBJ2-7	TGTGCCAGCAGTTCCCCGGGAGTAAAATACGAGCAGTACTTC	CASSSPGVKYEQYF
TRBD2	-	TRBV5-1	14	TRBJ2-1	TGCGCCAGCCACTACGGGCTAGCGGGGAATGAGCAGTTCTTC	CASHYGLAGNEQFF
TRBD1	-	TRBV27	16	TRBJ2-7	TGTGCCAGCAGTTTACAGACCCGGGACAGGCGGTACGAGCAGTACTTC	CASSLQTRDRRYEQYF
-	-	TRBV3-1/TRBV3-2	13	TRBJ1-2	TGTGCCAGCAGCCCCTTCGACAGCCATGGCTACACCTTC	CASSPFDSHGYTF
-	-	TRBV6-6	15	TRBJ2-7	TGTGCCAGCAGGCCTTACAGGCTCGAAGGGAACGAGCAGTACTTC	CASRPYRLEGNEQYF
-	-	TRBV3-1/TRBV3-2	12	TRBJ1-4	TGTGCCAGCAGCCAAGTTACAGAAAAACTGTTTTTT	CASSQVTEKLFF
TRBD1	-	TRBV18	13	TRBJ1-4	TGTGCCAGCTCGCCCGGACAGGGTGAAAAACTGTTTTTT	CASSPGQGEKLFF
-	-	TRBV19	16	TRBJ1-5	TGTGCCAGTACTATAGCCCGGGGAGGTAGCAATCAGCCCCAGCATTTT	CASTIARGGSNQPQHF
-	-	TRBV11-2	13	TRBJ2-7	TGTGCCAGCAGCGGACTGTTCTCCTACGAGCAGTACTTC	CASSGLFSYEQYF
-	once	TRBV7-7	15	TRBJ1-4	TGTGCCAGCAGCTTAGGCCCGGACAGAAATGAAAAACTGTTTTTT	CASSLGPDRNEKLFF
-	-	TRBV18	14	TRBJ2-2	TGTGCCAGCTCACCAATAGCTAAGCCCGGGGAGCTGTTTTTT	CASSPIAKPGELFF
-	-	TRBV9	15	TRBJ2-1	TGTGCCAGCAGCGTAGTGGCGGACTCCTACAATGAGCAGTTCTTC	CASSVVADSYNEQFF
-	-	TRBV7-2	14	TRBJ1-3	TGTGCCAGCGGGCAGGGACTCTCTGGAAACACCATATATTTT	CASGQGLSGNTIYF
-	-	TRBV30	12	TRBJ2-4	TGTGCCTGGAGCACAGGGCGAAACATTCAGTACTTC	CAWSTGRNIQYF
TRBD1	-	TRBV4-3	17	TRBJ2-2	TGCGCCAGCAGCCAAGAGATCCAGGGGGCTTTACCCGGGGAGCTGTTTTTT	CASSQEIQGALPGELFF
TRBD2	few	TRBV6-4	18	TRBJ2-2	TGTGCCAGCAGTGACTCCGCCGGGGGGGCGGGAAGGACCGGGGAGCTGTTTTTT	CASSDSAGGAGRTGELFF
-	-	TRBV29-1	13	TRBJ2-3	TGCAGCGAACTTACTAGAGACACAGATACGCAGTATTTT	CSELTRDTDTQYF
TRBD2	once	TRBV29-1	14	TRBJ2-1	TGCAGCGTTGAACCTAGCGGGAGTTACAATGAGCAGTTCTTC	CSVEPSGSYNEQFF
-	-	TRBV10-3	13	TRBJ1-6	TGTGCCATCGGGGAGCAACTCAATTCACCCCTCCACTTT	CAIGEQLNSPLHF
-	-	TRBV6-5	14	TRBJ2-5	TGTGCCAGCACCCGGACCTCTCGGGGAGAGACCCAGTACTTC	CASTRTSRGETQYF
TRBD2	-	TRBV7-9	19	TRBJ2-3	TGTGCCAGCAGCCTAAGGGGACTAGCGGGGCTAACTAGCACAGATACGCAGTATTTT	CASSLRGLAGLTSTDTQYF
TRBD1	-	TRBV29-1	14	TRBJ1-2	TGCAGCGTTGAAGGGGGACAGGTTGAGGGTGGCTACACCTTC	CSVEGGQVEGGYTF
-	-	TRBV28	14	TRBJ2-5	TGTGCCAGCAGTCCCCAGGGGAAGCAAGAGACCCAGTACTTC	CASSPQGKQETQYF
-	-	TRBV21-1	13	TRBJ2-7	TGTGCCAGCAGCAAAGCGCCGGGTAACGAGCAGTACTTC	CASSKAPGNEQYF
-	-	TRBV30	13	TRBJ2-1	TGTGCCTGGAGTTCGGGACGAGCGGGTGAGCAGTTCTTC	CAWSSGRAGEQFF
TRBD1	-	TRBV5-6	13	TRBJ2-1	TGTGCCAGCGGACAGGGGCGCTACAATGAGCAGTTCTTC	CASGQGRYNEQFF
TRBD1	few	TRBV7-9	14	TRBJ2-7	TGTGCCAGCAGCCCCCGGACAGGGGACTACGAGCAGTACTTC	CASSPRTGDYEQYF
-	-	TRBV11-2	15	TRBJ2-3	TGTGCCAGCAGCTTAGACGGGACTTCCACAGATACGCAGTATTTT	CASSLDGTSTDTQYF
TRBD1	few	TRBV6-6	20	TRBJ1-1	TGTGCCAGCAGCCGCTACGGCTTAGGGACAGGGGGCGTAAAGAACACTGAAGCTTTCTTT	CASSRYGLGTGGVKNTEAFF
-	-	TRBV7-8	15	TRBJ2-2	TGTGCCAGCAGCAAGTCAGGAGGGAACACCGGGGAGCTGTTTTTT	CASSKSGGNTGELFF
TRBD1	-	TRBV10-3	15	TRBJ1-2	TGTGCCATCAGTTCCAACACGGACAGGGGGCGCGGCTACACCTTC	CAISSNTDRGRGYTF
TRBD1	-	TRBV7-9	14	TRBJ2-7	TGTGCCAGCAGCTTAGGACAGGGGGACGGCGAGCAGTACTTC	CASSLGQGDGEQYF
TRBD2	-	TRBV4-1	16	TRBJ2-1	TGCGCCAGCAGCCATTTGCGGACTAGACGGGAGATGCAGCAGTTCTTC	CASSHLRTRREMQQFF
TRBD2	-	TRBV19	16	TRBJ2-5	TGTGCCAGTAGTTCACTTGGACTAGCGGGGCGCGAGACCCAGTACTTC	CASSSLGLAGRETQYF
-	-	TRBV2	15	TRBJ1-1	TGTGCCAGCAGACGGGTTCCAATGGGGAACACTGAAGCTTTCTTT	CASRRVPMGNTEAFF
TRBD1	-	TRBV3-1/TRBV3-2	15	TRBJ1-5	TGTGCCAGCAGCCAACCAGACAGGGTGGATCAGCCCCAGCATTTT	CASSQPDRVDQPQHF
-	-	TRBV5-1	12	TRBJ2-5	TGCGCCAGCAGCTTGTCGGGGGAGACCCAGTACTTC	CASSLSGETQYF
TRBD1	-	TRBV19	16	TRBJ2-7	TGTGCCAGTAGTATCCCTGAATCCTGGGACAGACAGGAGCAGTACTTC	CASSIPESWDRQEQYF
-	-	TRBV28	16	TRBJ1-3	TGTGCCAGCAGTTCCTATGACAGACTCTCTGGAAACACCATATATTTT	CASSSYDRLSGNTIYF
-	-	TRBV1	15	TRBJ1-1	TGCACCAGCAGCCAACCCCTTCGGGTGAACACTGAAGCTTTCTTT	CTSSQPLRVNTEAFF
-	-	TRBV7-2	18	TRBJ1-3	TGTGCCAGCAGCTCTAGGTCAGGGTCTCCCTCTAATGGAAACACCATATATTTT	CASSSRSGSPSNGNTIYF
-	once	TRBV7-2	12	TRBJ1-5	TGTGCCAGCAGCCCCGGTGGTCAGCCCCAGCATTTT	CASSPGGQPQHF
TRBD1	-	TRBV5-1	13	TRBJ1-2	TGCGCCAGCAGCACCACAGGGGAGTATGGCTACACCTTC	CASSTTGEYGYTF